This TCR beta chain appears in the sequencing data of a study of breast tumors, draining lymph nodes, adjacent tissues. General study results and limits: The lymph node origin of tumor T cells was framed as consistent with a hypothesis, not demonstrated.

V trimming: 2 bases; J trimming: 5 bases; junction bases outside the gene matches: 24. CDR1 MDHEN and CDR2 SYDVKM come from the germline V gene. The CDR3 is 21 residues long. Concerning this clonotype itself: Its target is not known.

TCRdb analysed the multiplex PCR reads with MiXCR anew, one entry per CDR3 protein. Of around 130,000 distinct CDR3 sequences listed, approximately 22% are singletons. The lymph nodes were axillary draining lymph nodes from breast cancer patients. The sequenced sample consisted of axillary lymph node tissue. The chain has TRBV28 and TRBJ2-7, with TRBD2 identical over 10 bases. The receptor comes from a female donor with breast cancer. Some clones in this sample may be carry-over from other donors' samples. The chain's CDR3 is CASSLGGGNKPSGSRRNEQYF. The CDR3, as DNA: TGTGCCAGCAGTTTAGGAGGGGGTAACAAACCTAGCGGGAGCCGGAGAAACGAGCAGTACTTC.